This T cell receptor beta chain comes out of a study of blood T cell repertoires in COVID-19. Study at large: Samples of COVID-19 (acute and convalescent) were obtained from the United States, Italy and Spain. Sources were T cells, B-cell-depleted T cells, or PBMCs; the material itself was cDNA or gDNA.

CDR1 is MDHEN and CDR2 is SYDVKM in the germline V gene. The length of the CDR3 is 16 residues. Trimming left V 6 bases short and J 0 bases short, with 15 bases between. As originally analysed: Cell counts per sample came from amplifying reference gene primers. Data came from immunoSEQ multiplex PCR; TCRdb stores just in-frame clones and leaves some out. Clone size and the V and J calls come from that table; the DNA yielded D and trimming. The table includes 150,000 to 200,000 clones, 80% to 90% detected once. Sequences were obtained from peripheral blood. The V call is TRBV28, the J call TRBJ1-5; no definite D call. The TCR originated in a man between 60 and 75 years old with acute or convalescent COVID-19. The CDR3: CASRGPGDYSNQPQHF. CDR3 nucleotide sequence: TGTGCCAGCAGGGGCCCAGGCGACTATAGCAATCAGCCCCAGCATTTT.